This T cell receptor beta chain was sequenced during a study of shared clonotypes between healthy human individuals. Study-wide results and limits: Across subsets, estimated richness was generally greater for naive than for memory populations.

The method was immunoSEQ multiplex PCR; TCRdb's version includes in-frame clones alone and lacks a portion of them. The sample lists around 560,000 clones; approximately 95% were seen once. CD8 cells classed as naive were CD45RO-negative and positively selected for CCR7, excluding terminally differentiated effector memory CD45RA+ cells. In the case of this clone: Its antigen is unidentified.

This TCR derives from a woman aged 25 to 45 in good health. Sequencing input: naive CD8+ T cells sorted from blood.

The CDR3 protein is CASSEGQGYEQYF. CDR3 nucleotide sequence: TGTGCCAGTAGTGAGGGACAGGGCTACGAGCAGTACTTC. The chain is built from TRBV19 and TRBJ2-5, with TRBD1 matching over 9 bases. The J call may be incorrect, as the DNA end agrees better with TRBJ2-7. There are 13 residues in the CDR3. Germline V gene data show CDR1 as LNHDA and CDR2 as SQIVND (reference sequence).